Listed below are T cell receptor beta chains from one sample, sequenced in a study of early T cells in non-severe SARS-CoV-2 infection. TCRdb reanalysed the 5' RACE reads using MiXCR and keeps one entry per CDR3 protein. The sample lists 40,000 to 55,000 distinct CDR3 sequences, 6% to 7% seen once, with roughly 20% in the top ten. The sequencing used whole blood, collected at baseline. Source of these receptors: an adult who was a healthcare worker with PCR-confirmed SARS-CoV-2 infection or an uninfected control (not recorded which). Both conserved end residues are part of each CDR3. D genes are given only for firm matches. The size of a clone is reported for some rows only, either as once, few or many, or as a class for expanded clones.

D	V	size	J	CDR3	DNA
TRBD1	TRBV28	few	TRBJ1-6	CASRDRGPRSPLHF	TGTGCCAGCCGGGACAGGGGGCCGAGATCACCCCTCCACTTT
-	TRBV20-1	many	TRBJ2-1	CSAGGSRASYNEQFF	TGCAGTGCAGGTGGCTCGCGGGCCTCCTACAATGAGCAGTTCTTC
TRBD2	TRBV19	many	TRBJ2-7	CASSRGSGLAGMSSYEQYF	TGTGCCAGTAGCCGGGGATCCGGACTAGCGGGGATGAGCTCCTACGAGCAGTACTTC
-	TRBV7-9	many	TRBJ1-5	CASSLINQPQHF	TGTGCCAGCAGCTTAATCAATCAGCCCCAGCATTTT
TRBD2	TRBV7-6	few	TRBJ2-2	CASTLGRDHTGELFF	TGTGCCAGCACCCTAGGGAGGGATCACACCGGGGAGCTGTTTTTT
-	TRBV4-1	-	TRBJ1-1	CASSLRVSRTEAFF	TGCGCCAGCAGCCTGCGGGTTAGTCGCACTGAAGCTTTCTTT
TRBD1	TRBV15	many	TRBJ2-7	CATSRDRQGADEQYF	TGTGCCACCAGCAGAGATCGACAGGGGGCCGACGAGCAGTACTTC
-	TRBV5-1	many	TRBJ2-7	CASSLVGFYEQYF	TGCGCCAGCAGCTTGGTAGGATTCTACGAGCAGTACTTC
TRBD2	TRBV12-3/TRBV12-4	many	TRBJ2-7	CASTSSGASYEQYF	TGTGCCAGCACCAGTAGCGGGGCTTCCTACGAGCAGTACTTC
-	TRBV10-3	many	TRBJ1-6	CAISESGGLSSSYNSPLHF	TGTGCCATCAGTGAGTCGGGGGGCTTATCCAGCTCCTATAATTCACCCCTCCACTTT
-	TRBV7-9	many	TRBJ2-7	CASSLEVRGQYF	TGTGCCAGCAGCTTAGAGGTGCGTGGGCAGTACTTC
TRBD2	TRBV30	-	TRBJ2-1	CAWSTPSGRSF	TGTGCCTGGAGTACCCCTAGCGGGAGGTCCTTC
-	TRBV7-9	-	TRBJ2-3	CASSLGGLRTDTQYF	TGTGCCAGCAGCTTAGGAGGCCTGAGGACGGATACGCAGTATTTT
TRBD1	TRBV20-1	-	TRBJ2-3	CSARDSGTGPSIDTQYF	TGCAGTGCTAGAGACTCCGGGACAGGGCCTAGCATAGATACGCAGTATTTT
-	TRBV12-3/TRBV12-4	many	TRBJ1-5	CASSRDLNQPQHF	TGTGCCAGCAGTAGGGACCTTAATCAGCCCCAGCATTTT
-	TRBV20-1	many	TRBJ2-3	CSVGDRSTDTQYF	TGCAGTGTCGGGGACCGAAGCACAGATACGCAGTATTTT
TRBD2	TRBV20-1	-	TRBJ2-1	CSARASGGSPYNEQFF	TGCAGTGCTAGAGCTAGCGGGGGAAGCCCCTACAATGAGCAGTTCTTC
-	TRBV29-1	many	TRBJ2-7	CSVGALGVEQYF	TGCAGCGTTGGAGCCCTCGGTGTGGAGCAGTACTTC
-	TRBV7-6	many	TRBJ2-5	CASSNPLVRGTQYF	TGTGCCAGCAGCAACCCGCTTGTAAGAGGTACCCAGTACTTC
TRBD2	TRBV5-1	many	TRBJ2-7	CASSLTFSGAYEQYF	TGCGCCAGCAGCTTGACTTTTAGCGGGGCCTACGAGCAGTACTTC
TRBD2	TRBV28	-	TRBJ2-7	CASSSGTSASYEQYF	TGTGCCAGCAGTTCCGGGACTAGCGCTAGCTACGAGCAGTACTTC
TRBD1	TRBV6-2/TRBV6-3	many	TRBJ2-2	CASSYRDRVTGELFF	TGTGCCAGCAGTTACCGGGACAGGGTCACCGGGGAGCTGTTTTTT
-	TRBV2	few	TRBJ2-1	CASKNPNNEQFF	TGTGCCAGTAAAAACCCAAACAATGAGCAGTTCTTC
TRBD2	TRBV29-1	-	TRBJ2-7	CSVLPIAGVEQYF	TGCAGCGTTCTACCGATAGCGGGAGTGGAGCAGTACTTC
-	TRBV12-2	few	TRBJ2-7	CRIGGPYF	TGTCGCATAGGAGGCCCATACTTC
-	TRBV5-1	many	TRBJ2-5	CASSGGPKETQYF	TGCGCCAGCAGCGGGGGACCAAAAGAGACCCAGTACTTC
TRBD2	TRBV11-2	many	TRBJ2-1	CASSSTLAAPYNEQFF	TGTGCCAGCAGCTCCACACTAGCGGCCCCCTACAATGAGCAGTTCTTC
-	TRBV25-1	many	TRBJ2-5	CATRDAGETQYF	TGTGCCACCCGGGACGCGGGAGAGACCCAGTACTTC
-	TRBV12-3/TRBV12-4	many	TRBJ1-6	CASSLEGGLSPLHF	TGTGCCAGCAGTTTAGAGGGAGGACTTTCACCCCTCCACTTT
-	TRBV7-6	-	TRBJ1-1	CASSPSGGDTEAFF	TGTGCCAGCAGCCCGTCTGGGGGGGACACTGAAGCTTTCTTT
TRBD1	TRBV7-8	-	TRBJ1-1	CASSLGQADEAFF	TGTGCCAGCAGCCTGGGACAGGCAGATGAAGCTTTCTTT
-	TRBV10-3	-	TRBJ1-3	CASSGNTIYF	TGTGCCAGTTCTGGAAACACCATATATTTT
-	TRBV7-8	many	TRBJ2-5	CASSLGEGRETQYF	TGTGCCAGCAGCTTAGGGGAAGGGCGAGAGACCCAGTACTTC